This is a list of T cell receptor beta chains from one sample in a study of early T cells in non-severe SARS-CoV-2 infection. TCRdb re-analysed the 5' RACE reads in MiXCR, keeping a single row per CDR3 protein. The sample lists about 69,000 distinct CDR3 sequences, roughly 10% occurring once. The sequencing used whole blood, collected at baseline. Every receptor here comes from an adult who was a healthcare worker with PCR-confirmed SARS-CoV-2 infection or an uninfected control (not recorded which). CDR3s include the opening cysteine and the closing phenylalanine or tryptophan. The D gene is left open where the match is weak. The size field is filled for only some rows; it gives once, few, many or a size class.

TGTGCCAGCAGCCAAAGTTCGGGCAATCAGCCCCAGCATTTT | CASSQSSGNQPQHF | 14 | TRBJ1-5 | NA | TRBV3-1 | many
TGCAGCGTTCGAAGGGGAGCATACGAGCAGTACTTC | CSVRRGAYEQYF | 12 | TRBJ2-7 | NA | TRBV29-1 | few
TGTGCCAGCAGTTCAAACCCCGGGACAGGAGATGGCTACACCTTC | CASSSNPGTGDGYTF | 15 | TRBJ1-2 | TRBD1 | TRBV6-2/TRBV6-3 | many
TGTGCCAGCAGCATTGGGACTAGCGGGGGGACCTACGAGCAGTACTTC | CASSIGTSGGTYEQYF | 16 | TRBJ2-7 | TRBD2 | TRBV7-2 | many
TGTGCCAGCACATCAGTAAGCTCCTATAATTCACCCCTCCACTTT | CASTSVSSYNSPLHF | 15 | TRBJ1-6 | NA | TRBV11-2 | few
TGTGCCAGCAGCCAGGACTCGAGCTCCTACAATGAGCAGTTCTTC | CASSQDSSSYNEQFF | 15 | TRBJ2-1 | NA | TRBV3-1 | NA
TGCAGCGCCGGGACCAAGGCCTATGGCTACACCTTC | CSAGTKAYGYTF | 12 | TRBJ1-2 | NA | TRBV29-1 | NA
TGTGCCAGCAGCTTAAAAGTTCCTGAAGCTTTCTTT | CASSLKVPEAFF | 12 | TRBJ1-1 | NA | TRBV11-2 | many
TGTGCCAGTACCGATCGAACTAGCGGGAGGCCAGATACGCAGTATTTT | CASTDRTSGRPDTQYF | 16 | TRBJ2-3 | TRBD2 | TRBV19 | few
TGCGCCAGCCATCTCACTAGCGGGAGCAATGAGCAGTTCTTC | CASHLTSGSNEQFF | 14 | TRBJ2-1 | TRBD2 | TRBV5-1 | NA
TGTGTCAGCAGTGACGGTGCCGGGGAGCTGTTTTTT | CVSSDGAGELFF | 12 | TRBJ2-2 | NA | TRBV6-4 | few
TGTGCCAGCAGCCCTAGACGACCGAAGAACACTGAAGCTTTCTTT | CASSPRRPKNTEAFF | 15 | TRBJ1-1 | NA | TRBV13 | many
TGTGCCAGCAGTACACGACTAGCGGAGGGGGGCAATGAGCAGTTCTTC | CASSTRLAEGGNEQFF | 16 | TRBJ2-1 | TRBD2 | TRBV6-2/TRBV6-3 | many
TGTGCCATCAGTGTTTCCGGGACAGGACAAGAGACCCAGTACTTC | CAISVSGTGQETQYF | 15 | TRBJ2-5 | TRBD1 | TRBV10-3 | few
TGTGCCAGCAGCTTGGCAGGACAGGGCGTCGCCGGGGAGCTGTTTTTT | CASSLAGQGVAGELFF | 16 | TRBJ2-2 | TRBD1 | TRBV11-2 | NA
TGTGCCAGCAGATCGCGGACAGGAACCTACGAGCAGTACTTC | CASRSRTGTYEQYF | 14 | TRBJ2-7 | TRBD1 | TRBV6-2/TRBV6-3 | few
TGTGCCAGCAGCGTAGGGATGGCGGGGGAGACCCAGTACTTC | CASSVGMAGETQYF | 14 | TRBJ2-5 | NA | TRBV9 | many
TGTGCCAGCAGCCGTGGACAGGGGAGGGGCTATGGCTACACCTTC | CASSRGQGRGYGYTF | 15 | TRBJ1-2 | TRBD1 | TRBV6-5 | many
TGTGCCAGCAGCCCTAGACAGGGGTGGGACGAGCAGTACTTC | CASSPRQGWDEQYF | 14 | TRBJ2-7 | TRBD1 | TRBV9 | NA
TGCAGTGCTAGTACTCTAGCGGGGGAATACGAGCAGTACTTC | CSASTLAGEYEQYF | 14 | TRBJ2-7 | TRBD2 | TRBV20-1 | few
TGTGCCAGCAGCAGGGACAGGGGTTACGAGCAGTACTTC | CASSRDRGYEQYF | 13 | TRBJ2-7 | TRBD1 | TRBV11-2 | many
TGTGCCAGCAGACTACCCGGACGATATGGCTACACCTTC | CASRLPGRYGYTF | 13 | TRBJ1-2 | NA | TRBV6-5 | NA
TGCAGCGTAGGGGGCGGTGGGTACCAAGAGACCCAGTACTTC | CSVGGGGYQETQYF | 14 | TRBJ2-5 | TRBD1 | TRBV29-1 | few
TGTGCCAGCAGCCGGGGAGGTAAACTGTTTTTT | CASSRGGKLFF | 11 | TRBJ1-4 | NA | TRBV7-2 | NA
TGTGCCAGCAGTGAAGCGTGGGGGGTCAATTCACCCCTCCACTTT | CASSEAWGVNSPLHF | 15 | TRBJ1-6 | NA | TRBV6-1 | many
TGTGCCAGCAGCCCCCGGACAGGGGACAATTCACCCCTCCACTTT | CASSPRTGDNSPLHF | 15 | TRBJ1-6 | TRBD1 | TRBV9 | few
TGCGCCAGCAGCTTGAGGGGGACGACAGATACGCAGTATTTT | CASSLRGTTDTQYF | 14 | TRBJ2-3 | NA | TRBV5-1 | few
TGTGCCAGCAGTTCTCGGACAGCATGGGATACGCAGTATTTT | CASSSRTAWDTQYF | 14 | TRBJ2-3 | NA | TRBV5-6 | few
TGTGCCTGGAGTGTACGATTGGTCTACAGTCAGAATGAGCAGTTCTTC | CAWSVRLVYSQNEQFF | 16 | TRBJ2-1 | NA | TRBV30 | NA
TGTGCCAGCAGTCCGGCGGGCCAGACTAACTATGGCTACACCTTC | CASSPAGQTNYGYTF | 15 | TRBJ1-2 | NA | TRBV12-3/TRBV12-4 | NA
TGTGCCAGCAGTCCAACTAGCGGGAGGGAAGAGACCCAGTACTTC | CASSPTSGREETQYF | 15 | TRBJ2-5 | TRBD2 | TRBV28 | few
TGTGCCACCCGAGGGGACAGGGGGAGAGACGAGCAGTACTTC | CATRGDRGRDEQYF | 14 | TRBJ2-7 | TRBD1 | TRBV6-1 | NA
TGTGCCAGCAGCCCCGAGCCAGGGAAAGCTTTCTTT | CASSPEPGKAFF | 12 | TRBJ1-1 | NA | TRBV7-8 | many
TGTGCCAGCCTAGCTAACAGACAGGGAGGGTCACCCCTCCACTTT | CASLANRQGGSPLHF | 15 | TRBJ1-6 | TRBD1 | TRBV2 | NA
TGTGCCAGCAGTGCAGACGGCTACACCTTC | CASSADGYTF | 10 | TRBJ1-2 | NA | TRBV2 | NA
TGTGCCAGCAGCACCGCCCCATCTAACTATGGCTACACCTTC | CASSTAPSNYGYTF | 14 | TRBJ1-2 | NA | TRBV7-9 | many
TGTGCCAGCAGGGGACTCAACCAGGAGTACGAGCAGTACTTC | CASRGLNQEYEQYF | 14 | TRBJ2-7 | NA | TRBV6-6 | NA
TGCGCCAGCAGCACCGGACAGGGAGTGACCACTGAAGCTTTCTTT | CASSTGQGVTTEAFF | 15 | TRBJ1-1 | TRBD1 | TRBV5-1 | few
TGCAGTGCTGGTGCCTTTAGGACTAGACACGAGCAGTACTTC | CSAGAFRTRHEQYF | 14 | TRBJ2-7 | TRBD2 | TRBV20-1 | few
TGTGCCAGCACCCCGGGACAGGGAACTGAAGCTTTCTTT | CASTPGQGTEAFF | 13 | TRBJ1-1 | TRBD1 | TRBV6-6 | few
TGTGCCAGCAGCTTAGAGGAAAGCACAGATACGCAGTATTTT | CASSLEESTDTQYF | 14 | TRBJ2-3 | NA | TRBV11-2 | NA
TGCAGTGCTAGAGGCCGGGAGACCCAGTACTTC | CSARGRETQYF | 11 | TRBJ2-5 | NA | TRBV20-1 | few
TGTGCCAGCAGTGATCTGGGTGCAGATACGCAGTATTTT | CASSDLGADTQYF | 13 | TRBJ2-3 | NA | TRBV2 | many
TGCGCCAGCAGCCTTCGGACAGGGGAACCCTGGGAGCAGTACTTC | CASSLRTGEPWEQYF | 15 | TRBJ2-7 | TRBD1 | TRBV4-1 | NA
TGTGCCAGCTCACATGGGGAGAACTATGGCTACACCTTC | CASSHGENYGYTF | 13 | TRBJ1-2 | NA | TRBV18 | NA
TGTGCCAGCAGCCACTCAGACAGGGGGCGTGCTGAAGCTTTCTTT | CASSHSDRGRAEAFF | 15 | TRBJ1-1 | TRBD1 | TRBV3-1 | few
TGTGCCAGCAGCTTGACAGTTTCGAGCTCTGGAAACACCATATATTTT | CASSLTVSSSGNTIYF | 16 | TRBJ1-3 | NA | TRBV11-2 | few
TGCAGTGAGAAAGCGGGGCCCACAGATACGCAGTATTTT | CSEKAGPTDTQYF | 13 | TRBJ2-3 | TRBD2 | TRBV20-1 | NA
TGTGCTAGTGACCCGGACGGGGAGAACACTGAAGCTTTCTTT | CASDPDGENTEAFF | 14 | TRBJ1-1 | NA | TRBV12-5 | NA
TGCAGCGTTGCCTTACTAGCGGGGGGCAGGTACCAAGAGACCCAGTACTTC | CSVALLAGGRYQETQYF | 17 | TRBJ2-5 | TRBD2 | TRBV29-1 | NA
TGTGCCTGGAGTGTCGCAGGGGACTATGGCTACACCTTC | CAWSVAGDYGYTF | 13 | TRBJ1-2 | NA | TRBV30 | many
TGTGCCAGCAGCGCCAGACTAGGGGGTGAGCAGTTCTTC | CASSARLGGEQFF | 13 | TRBJ2-1 | NA | TRBV7-2 | many
TGTGCCAGCAGCATAGCGGGGAGCTACGAGCAGTACTTC | CASSIAGSYEQYF | 13 | TRBJ2-7 | TRBD2 | TRBV11-2 | few
TGTGCCAGCAGCTTGGGGTGGGGCCAACACAATGAGCAGTTCTTC | CASSLGWGQHNEQFF | 15 | TRBJ2-1 | NA | TRBV5-4 | NA